This entry lists 25 T cell receptor beta chains sequenced from one sample in a study of T cells after somatic rescue of genetic block. Libraries were prepared by immunoSEQ multiplex PCR; TCRdb keeps only in-frame clonotypes and omits some of them. The data hold approximately 71,000 clones, with approximately 90% observed a single time. Sequencing was done on a sample of peripheral blood mononuclear cells (PBMCs). These receptors came from a man in his forties.

On this clone: The junction shows a germline mismatch at one end, possibly a read error. This chain uses TRBV7-7 with TRBJ2-1; D is possibly TRBD1 (9 bases). The CDR3 is 15 amino acids. Per the germline V gene, CDR1 is SSHAT and CDR2 is FNYEAQ (reference sequence). The CDR3 loop is CASSLAGTGSNEQFF. The DNA of the CDR3 is TGTGCTAGCAGCTTAGCGGGGACAGGGAGCAATGAGCAGTTCTTC. Using reference TRBV7-7 and TRBJ2-1 for the parts outside the CDR3, the full variable domain is GAGVSQSPRYKVTKRGQDVTLRCDPISSHATLYWYQQALGQGPEFLTYFNYEAQPDKSGLPSDRFSAERPEGSISTLTIQRTEQRDSAMYRCASSLAGTGSNEQFFGPGTRLTVL.

This chain uses TRBV30 with TRBJ1-6; D is ambiguous. V lost 3 bases and J 7 bases, leaving 16 bases between the germline ends. The germline gives CDR1 GTSNPN, CDR2 SVGIG (reference sequence). The CDR3 length is 15 residues. CDR3 amino acids: CAWRVPRGENSPLHF. The CDR3 region has the DNA TGTGCCTGGAGGGTACCCCGCGGAGAAAATTCACCCCTCCACTTT.

The chain is built from TRBV11-2 and TRBJ2-7; 9 positions match TRBD2. J lost 4 bases, V lost 4 bases, and 8 bases had no gene match. The CDR3 has 15 residues. Looked up from germline, CDR1 is SGHAT and CDR2 is FQNNGV. CDR3 coding DNA: TGTGCCAGCAGCTCCTCCCCTAGCGGGACGTACGAGCAGTACTTC. Residues: CASSSSPSGTYEQYF. The full variable domain, rest sourced from reference TRBV11-2 and TRBJ2-7, is EAGVAQSPRYKIIEKRQSVAFWCNPISGHATLYWYQQILGQGPKLLIQFQNNGVVDDSQLPKDRFSAERLKGVDSTLKIQPAKLEDSAVYLCASSSSPSGTYEQYFGPGTRLTVT.

This chain joins TRBV27 and TRBJ2-1; the D call may be TRBD1 or TRBD2 (5 bases each). V was pared by 4 bases and J by 3 bases, with 10 bases between. The germline V gene encodes CDR1 MNHEY and CDR2 SMNVEV (reference sequence). There are 14 residues in the CDR3. The CDR3 nucleotides are TGTGCCAGCAGTTGGGGGATTAGCTACAATGAGCAGTTCTTC. As protein: CASSWGISYNEQFF.

This clone appeared once. The V and J genes are TRBV4-1 and TRBJ1-2; no clear D gene. The CDR3 contains 14 residues. V shed 1 base and J shed 4 bases, with 10 bases lying between them. Germline CDR1 is MGHRA and CDR2 is YSYEKL. The CDR3 nucleotides are TGCGCCAGCAGCCAAGTCCGGGTCCCCTATGGCTACACCTTC. Translation gives CASSQVRVPYGYTF.

V gene TRBV5-4 combines with J gene TRBJ2-5; 8 bases match TRBD2. CDR1 SGHNT and CDR2 YYREEE come from the germline V gene (reference sequence). Trimming took 5 bases from V and 5 from J; bases not matched to a gene: 2. The CDR3 consists of 12 residues. CDR3 bases: TGTGCCAGCAGTGGGACTAGTGAGACCCAGTACTTC. Protein sequence: CASSGTSETQYF.

This sequence joins TRBV2 and TRBJ1-4; maybe TRBD1 (5 bases). V dropped 2 bases and J dropped 1 base, with 11 bases sitting between them. This CDR3 comprises 16 residues. The germline CDR1 and CDR2 sequences are SNHLY and FYNNEI. In DNA form, the CDR3 reads TGTGCCAGCAGTGAATTCCAGGGACGAACTAATGAAAAACTGTTTTTT. Amino acid sequence: CASSEFQGRTNEKLFF.

The V gene is TRBV4-1, the J gene TRBJ2-3, with D possibly TRBD1 on 6 matching bases. Trimming stripped 2 bases from V and 4 bases from J, with 13 bases between. There are 15 residues in the CDR3. Per germline, CDR1 MGHRA and CDR2 YSYEKL. The chain's CDR3 is CASSQYPGQPDTQYF. CDR3 nucleotide sequence: TGCGCCAGCAGCCAATACCCTGGACAGCCAGATACGCAGTATTTT.

This clone was seen only once. The rearrangement links TRBV18 to TRBJ2-7; 8 bases line up with TRBD1. The germline CDR1 and CDR2 sequences are KGHSH and LQKENI. This CDR3 is built from 14 residues. Unmatched junction bases numbered 7, after V lost 3 bases and J lost 6 bases. The CDR3 sequence: CASSPGQGGPEQYF. The CDR3 DNA follows: TGTGCCAGCTCACCTGGACAGGGCGGACCCGAGCAGTACTTC.

The chain couples TRBV19 to TRBJ1-2, with D maybe TRBD1 (5 bases). The ends were cut back, 3 bases at V and 8 bases at J, with 7 bases in the middle. In germline, CDR1 is LNHDA, CDR2 SQIVND (reference sequence). The length of the CDR3 is 11 residues. Here the CDR3 reads CASSMGEGYTF. The CDR3, as DNA: TGTGCCAGTAGTATGGGGGAAGGCTACACCTTC.

CDR3 region: CASSQEDSSSYEQYF. The CDR3 DNA follows: TGTGCCAGCAGCCAGGAGGACAGCAGCTCCTACGAGCAGTACTTC. The genes are TRBV4-2 and TRBJ2-7; possible D gene TRBD1, 6 bases. This CDR3 is built from 15 residues. V lost 3 bases and J 0 bases, leaving 12 bases between the germline ends. Per the germline V gene, CDR1 is LGHNA and CDR2 is YNFKEQ.

The rearrangement uses TRBV19 and TRBJ2-1; D perhaps matches TRBD2 (5 bases). Germline values: CDR1 LNHDA, CDR2 SQIVND (reference sequence). This CDR3 is 14 amino acids long. V was shortened by 5 bases and J by 3 bases, with 11 bases between the two germline ends. This CDR3 is CASSPRLNYNEQFF. The CDR3, as DNA: TGTGCCAGTAGTCCAAGACTAAACTACAATGAGCAGTTCTTC.

This chain links TRBV4-2 with TRBJ2-7; 11 bases line up with TRBD2. Germline V lookup: CDR1 LGHNA, CDR2 YNFKEQ. J gave up 5 bases and V 3 bases, and 21 bases lay outside the gene matches. The CDR3 sequence is 20 residues long. The CDR3 DNA reads as TGTGCCAGCAGCCAGGCACCGGGGGATAGTAGGCTAGCGGGAGGAAACGAGCAGTACTTC. Its translation is CASSQAPGDSRLAGGNEQYF.

The gene calls are TRBV7-6 and TRBJ2-5; 10 nucleotides match TRBD2. The V gene end was trimmed by 0 bases and the J gene end by 4 bases; junction bases not matched to a gene: 5. The germline CDR1 and CDR2 sequences are SGHVS and FNYEAQ. The CDR3 extends over 16 amino acids. CDR3 nucleotide sequence: TGTGCCAGCAGCTTAGCGCTAGCGGGAGAAGGAGAGACCCAGTACTTC. Translating gives CASSLALAGEGETQYF.

The gene calls are TRBV7-2 and TRBJ2-7; D not resolved. The CDR3 has 15 residues. Trimming removed 5 bases at V and 0 bases at J, with 14 bases between. In germline, CDR1 is SGHTA, CDR2 FQGNSA. CDR3 in DNA: TGTGCCAGCAGCCCGACGGCGGCGGACTCCTACGAGCAGTACTTC. It yields the protein CASSPTAADSYEQYF. Combining the CDR3 with reference TRBV7-2 and TRBJ2-7 gives the whole variable domain GAGVSQSPSNKVTEKGKDVELRCDPISGHTALYWYRQSLGQGLEFLIYFQGNSAPDKSGLPSDRFSAERTGGSVSTLTIQRTQQEDSAVYLCASSPTAADSYEQYFGPGTRLTVT.

The V and J genes are TRBV4-3 and TRBJ2-7, with TRBD1 as a possible D gene (6 bases). The V gene's germline CDR1 is LGHNA and CDR2 YSLEER. V dropped 1 base and J dropped 0 bases, with 13 bases sitting between them. This CDR3 region has 16 residues. The DNA for the CDR3 is TGCGCCAGCAGCCAAGGCTACGGGACAAACTCCTACGAGCAGTACTTC. Protein sequence: CASSQGYGTNSYEQYF.

V and J are TRBV5-1 and TRBJ1-2; the D is unclear. The CDR3 contains 13 residues. The V gene lost 0 bases and the J gene lost 8 bases, with 11 bases spanning the gap. Germline loops: CDR1 SGHRS, CDR2 YFSETQ. In DNA form, the CDR3 reads TGCGCCAGCAGCTTGGTTAGCACTTCGGGCTACACCTTC. It specifies CASSLVSTSGYTF. The full variable domain, rest sourced from reference TRBV5-1 and TRBJ1-2, is KAGVTQTPRYLIKTRGQQVTLSCSPISGHRSVSWYQQTPGQGLQFLFEYFSETQRNKGNFPGRFSGRQFSNSRSEMNVSTLELGDSALYLCASSLVSTSGYTFGSGTRLTVV.

This clone is a singleton in its sample. In nucleotides, the CDR3 is TGTGCCAGCAGTTTACAAGCGGGAGGGAACACCGGGGAGCTGTTTTTT. It codes for CASSLQAGGNTGELFF. V usage is TRBV28 and J usage is TRBJ2-2; 9 nucleotides agree with TRBD2. Germline V lookup: CDR1 MDHEN, CDR2 SYDVKM. The V segment lost 2 bases and the J segment 1 base; nucleotides outside the gene matches: 2. The CDR3 loop spans 16 amino acids.

The rearrangement uses TRBV5-8 and TRBJ1-5; D not certain. CDR1 and CDR2 (germline): SGHTS, YDEGEE. This CDR3 has 15 residues. Trimming removed 4 bases from V and 3 bases from J, with 14 bases in between. In nucleotides, the CDR3 is TGTGCCAGCAGCCCCCCCGACGGAGCCAATCAGCCCCAGCATTTT. Translating gives CASSPPDGANQPQHF.

The rearrangement links TRBV19 to TRBJ2-2, with 11 bases lining up with TRBD2. V shed 9 bases and J 2 bases; nucleotides not matched to a gene: 11. Germline-derived CDR1 and CDR2 are LNHDA and SQIVND (reference sequence). The CDR3 sequence is 17 residues long. CDR3 nucleotides: TGTGCCAGCCTTCCTAGCGGGGGGTCCCCAAACACCGGGGAGCTGTTTTTT. Translation: CASLPSGGSPNTGELFF.

The V call is TRBV5-4, the J call TRBJ2-7; tentatively, D is TRBD1 or TRBD2 (5 bases each). Germline CDR1 SGHNT, CDR2 YYREEE (reference sequence). The CDR3 has 13 amino acids. For the CDR3, the DNA is TGTGAGACCCGGGACGCCAGCTCCTACGAGCAGTACTTC. Translating gives CETRDASSYEQYF.

The J gene is TRBJ1-2, the V gene TRBV13; D is unclear. Looked up from germline, CDR1 is PRHDT and CDR2 is FYEKMQ (reference sequence). V was pared by 5 bases and J by 5 bases, with 15 bases between. CDR3 size: 14 residues. CDR3 sequence reads: CASSLGETIYGYTF. CDR3 nucleotides: TGTGCCAGCAGCCTCGGGGAGACAATTTATGGCTACACCTTC.

The V and J genes are TRBV9 and TRBJ2-2; perhaps D is TRBD1 or TRBD2 (5 bases each). The V end lost 4 bases, the J end lost 2 bases, and 12 bases lay between the germline ends. Germline values: CDR1 SGDLS, CDR2 YYNGEE. The CDR3 contains 15 residues. The CDR3 loop is CASSPGRRNTGELFF. The DNA for the CDR3 is TGTGCCAGCAGCCCGGGGCGTCGTAACACCGGGGAGCTGTTTTTT.

The chain uses TRBV19 and TRBJ1-4; D perhaps matches TRBD1 (5 bases). The CDR3 consists of 15 residues. CDR1 and CDR2 (germline): LNHDA, SQIVND (reference sequence). V dropped 0 bases and J dropped 0 bases, with 5 bases sitting between them. The CDR3 nucleotides are TGTGCCAGTAGTATAGACAGGGCAACTAATGAAAAACTGTTTTTT. Translation gives CASSIDRATNEKLFF.

The chain uses TRBV6-5 and TRBJ2-7; D gene uncertain. The germline gives CDR1 MNHEY, CDR2 SVGAGI. With 7 bases removed from V and 7 bases from J, the gap between germline ends came to 11 bases. The CDR3 totals 11 residues. The CDR3 reads CASMTTWEQYF. CDR3 sequence (DNA): TGTGCCAGCATGACGACGTGGGAGCAGTACTTC.